This T cell receptor beta chain is drawn from a study of CD8 T cell repertoires and HIV-1 epitope variants. Looking at the study overall: Twenty-five autologous and known Gag and Nef epitope variant peptides each stimulated T cells separately. T cells were cultured for about 9 days with cytokines added on days 3 and 7.

General study findings and limits: Most of the nine antigen-specific clonotypes appeared cross-reactive to autologous or escape variants.

About this clone: What it recognizes is unknown.

From germline, CDR1 is MGHRA and CDR2 YSYEKL. The V segment lost 1 base and the J segment 4 bases; nucleotides outside the gene matches: 14. This CDR3 region has 18 residues. Assay: immunoSEQ multiplex PCR; the TCRdb copy retains only in-frame clones and omits some. The data contain several thousand clones, 60% to 80% of them singletons. Sequenced input: cultured CD8+ T cells derived from PBMCs. The rearrangement joins TRBV4-1 to TRBJ2-7; 9 positions match TRBD2. The TCR sequence derives from a male donor with HIV. The CDR3 loop is CASSQVYGAISGSYEQYF. In DNA, the CDR3 is TGCGCCAGCAGCCAAGTTTATGGTGCGATTAGCGGGAGTTACGAGCAGTACTTC.